The rows below give T cell receptor beta chains drawn from one sample of a study of sequential checkpoint blockade in melanoma. Some clones are missing from TCRdb's copy, which holds only in-frame ones; the method was immunoSEQ multiplex PCR. The data contain 13,000 to 15,000 clones, about 78% of them singletons. The sequencing here drew on CD8+ T cells sorted from blood (inferred from file names), taken from a patient given nivolumab and ipilimumab in sequence. Every receptor here comes from a human donor with melanoma. Each CDR3 is given with its conserved first and last residue. Fields, in order: J gene, D gene, V gene, clone size, CDR3 DNA, CDR3 protein. D genes are given only for firm matches. The size of a clone is reported for some rows only, either as once, few or many, or as a class for expanded clones.

>TRBJ2-7|NA|TRBV5-1|few
TGCGCCAGCAGCGGAGGAGCCCTACCCTACGAGCAGTACTTC
CASSGGALPYEQYF
>TRBJ1-1|NA|TRBV11-3|NA
TGTGCCAGCAGCTTAGGAGACACTGAAGCTTTCTTT
CASSLGDTEAFF
>TRBJ2-2|NA|TRBV4-1|few
TGCGCCAGCAGCCCGGGCGGGGAGCTGTTTTTT
CASSPGGELFF
>TRBJ2-3|TRBD2|TRBV15|NA
TGTGCCACCAGCAGAGACGTGGGACTAGCGGGAGAGGATACGCAGTATTTT
CATSRDVGLAGEDTQYF
>TRBJ2-7|NA|TRBV7-7|NA
TGTGCTAGCAGCTTTGCCCCGGGGGTAACCGAGCAGTACTTC
CASSFAPGVTEQYF
>TRBJ2-3|NA|TRBV30|NA
TGTGCCTGGAGTGGACACGCGTTAGATACGCAGTATTTT
CAWSGHALDTQYF
>TRBJ1-2|NA|TRBV5-5|NA
TGTGCCAGCAGCTTACAGATAACGGATGGCTACACCTTC
CASSLQITDGYTF
>TRBJ2-7|TRBD1|TRBV19|NA
TGTGCCAGTAGGGGGGACAGGGGGTACGAGCAGTACTTC
CASRGDRGYEQYF
>TRBJ2-1|NA|TRBV21-1|NA
TGTGCCAGCAGTCCGGGGACTAGCCACAATGAGCAGTTCTTC
CASSPGTSHNEQFF
>TRBJ2-3|NA|TRBV5-4|NA
TGTGCCAGCACCGTTGCGCGCGCAAACACAGATACGCAGTATTTT
CASTVARANTDTQYF
>TRBJ2-7|NA|TRBV7-9|NA
TGTGCCAGCAGCTATCCACGGACCGGGGGAGGTAACTACGAGCAGTACTTC
CASSYPRTGGGNYEQYF
>TRBJ2-7|NA|TRBV6-5|NA
TGTGCCAGCAGGCATGCACAGGGCTACGAGCAGTACTTC
CASRHAQGYEQYF
>TRBJ2-1|NA|TRBV6-6|NA
TGTGCCAGCAGTTACTGGGGGGATGCGGGGCAGGAGCAGTTCTTC
CASSYWGDAGQEQFF
>TRBJ1-2|NA|TRBV9|NA
TGTGCCAGCAGCCACCCCCTAAACGAGGTAAAGGATGGCGATGGCTACACCTTC
CASSHPLNEVKDGDGYTF
>TRBJ1-2|TRBD1|TRBV30|once
TGTGCCTGGAGTGTACTCGTGGGACAGGCCAGCTATGGCTACACCTTC
CAWSVLVGQASYGYTF
>TRBJ2-5|TRBD1|TRBV13|NA
TGTGCCAGCAGCCCAGGGGGCCCAGAGACCCAGTACTTC
CASSPGGPETQYF
>TRBJ2-3|TRBD1|TRBV5-6|few
TGTGCCAGCAGCTCCCCAGGGGGATTCACAGATACGCAGTATTTT
CASSSPGGFTDTQYF
>TRBJ2-7|TRBD1|TRBV15|NA
TGTGCCACCAGCAGAGAACAGGGGGCTTCCTACGAGCAGTACTTC
CATSREQGASYEQYF